Shown below are 29 T cell receptor beta chains from a single sample sequenced in a study of cytomegalovirus exposure and HLA in healthy donors. PCR was performed using 60 Vbeta and 13 Jbeta primers. Clones were sequenced by immunoSEQ multiplex PCR, and TCRdb holds only the in-frame ones, with some missing. The sample yields about 140,000 clones, 82% seen once. Specimen: PBMCs. These receptors were obtained from a woman aged 40 to 50 in good health and CMV-seronegative.

The J gene is TRBJ2-1, the V gene TRBV7-3, with 9 bases identical to TRBD2. There are 15 residues in the CDR3. Trimming cost V 4 bases and J 10 bases; bases outside gene matches: 11. Germline-derived CDR1 and CDR2 are SGHTA and FQGTGA. The CDR3 region is CASSSTAGGPGEQFF. The CDR3 DNA is TGTGCCAGCAGCTCCACCGCGGGAGGGCCAGGCGAGCAGTTCTTC.

The gene calls are TRBV28 and TRBJ2-7; TRBD2 agrees at 9 bases. CDR3 length equals 14 residues. Germline CDR1 and CDR2: MDHEN and SYDVKM. V lost 3 bases to trimming and J lost 5 bases; unmatched junction nucleotides: 5. As DNA, the CDR3 is TGTGCCAGCAGTTTCGTAGCGGGAGATAACGAGCAGTACTTC. Translating it yields CASSFVAGDNEQYF.

V and J are TRBV18 and TRBJ2-7; D ambiguous. This CDR3 has 13 amino acids. Per germline, CDR1 KGHSH and CDR2 LQKENI. The V gene lost 3 bases and the J gene lost 2 bases, with 8 bases spanning the gap. The CDR3 loop is CASSPYSTYEQYF. Written as DNA, the CDR3 is TGTGCCAGCTCACCGTACAGTACCTACGAGCAGTACTTC.

This chain links TRBV27 with TRBJ1-1; the match to TRBD1 covers 8 bases. V lost 2 bases to trimming and J lost 4 bases; unmatched junction nucleotides: 9. Looked up from germline, CDR1 is MNHEY and CDR2 is SMNVEV (reference sequence). This CDR3 contains 16 residues. DNA of the CDR3: TGTGCCAGCAGTTTAGGCCCTGGACAGGGTGTCACTGAAGCTTTCTTT. Translated: CASSLGPGQGVTEAFF.

The chain links TRBV28 to TRBJ1-5; the match to TRBD1 covers 11 bases. Germline assignment: CDR1 MDHEN and CDR2 SYDVKM. Germline trimming cut 5 bases from V and 7 bases from J; bases unmatched to any gene: 7. The CDR3 is 15 amino acids. The DNA of the CDR3 is TGTGCCAGCAGTACCCCAGGACAGGGGGCCCAGCCCCAGCATTTT. Residues: CASSTPGQGAQPQHF.

The rearrangement joins TRBV7-2 to TRBJ2-7; D is perhaps TRBD1 (5 bases). The CDR3 loop spans 13 amino acids. From germline, CDR1 is SGHTA and CDR2 FQGNSA. With 5 bases removed from V and 1 base from J, the gap between germline ends came to 9 bases. As DNA, the CDR3 is TGTGCCAGCAGCCAGGACAAGTCCTACGAGCAGTACTTC. Translated: CASSQDKSYEQYF.

This chain joins TRBV6-5 and TRBJ2-7; a possible D gene is TRBD1 (6 bases). Germline CDR1 reads MNHEY; CDR2 reads SVGAGI. Trimming shortened V by 6 bases and J by 2 bases, and 17 bases separated the two germline ends. CDR3 size: 15 residues. CDR3 region: CASRLDQGLPYEQYF. The DNA for the CDR3 is TGTGCCAGCAGACTCGATCAGGGGCTGCCCTACGAGCAGTACTTC.

The chain couples TRBV7-9 to TRBJ2-1; 8 bases fit TRBD2. Germline lookup yields CDR1 SEHNR and CDR2 FQNEAQ (reference sequence). After removal of 0 bases from V and 10 bases from J, the junction contained 5 bases not matched to a gene. CDR3 length: 14 amino acids. CDR3 residues: CASSLASPGGEQFF. CDR3 nucleotides: TGTGCCAGCAGCTTAGCAAGCCCGGGGGGGGAGCAGTTCTTC. The complete variable domain, with remaining parts taken from reference TRBV7-9 and TRBJ2-1, reads DTGVSQNPRHKITKRGQNVTFRCDPISEHNRLYWYRQTLGQGPEFLTYFQNEAQLEKSRLLSDRFSAERPKGSFSTLEIQRTEQGDSAMYLCASSLASPGGEQFFGPGTRLTVL.

V is TRBV9 and J is TRBJ2-3, with a weak D call TRBD1 (5 bases). Trimming shortened V by 4 bases and J by 0 bases, and 15 bases separated the two germline ends. The CDR3 length is 16 residues. The V gene's germline CDR1 is SGDLS and CDR2 YYNGEE. The CDR3 loop reads CASSPLPGSSTDTQYF. CDR3 DNA: TGTGCCAGCAGCCCCCTCCCAGGGTCTAGCACAGATACGCAGTATTTT.

The rearrangement joins TRBV29-1 to TRBJ1-4; D is undetermined. CDR1 and CDR2 from the germline V gene are SQVTM and ANQGSEA. The CDR3 extends over 14 amino acids. V shed 8 bases and J shed 6 bases, with 19 bases lying between them. CDR3 coding DNA: TGCAGCAACCGGGCCGGGGTAAGATATGAAAAACTGTTTTTT. Protein: CSNRAGVRYEKLFF. Supplemented by reference TRBV29-1 and TRBJ1-4, the full variable domain reads SAVISQKPSRDICQRGTSLTIQCQVDSQVTMMFWYRQQPGQSLTLIATANQGSEATYESGFVIDKFPISRPNLTFSTLTVSNMSPEDSSIYLCSNRAGVRYEKLFFGSGTQLSVL.

The CDR3 is CASSVYPDINEKLFF. The CDR3 DNA reads TGTGCCAGCAGCGTATATCCAGACATTAATGAAAAACTGTTTTTT. The chain is built from TRBV9 and TRBJ1-4; D gene unclear. The germline V and J ends were trimmed by 1 base and 4 bases, with 11 bases remaining between them. The CDR3 has 15 residues. CDR1 and CDR2 from the germline V gene are SGDLS and YYNGEE. The full variable domain, completed using reference TRBV9 and TRBJ1-4, is DSGVTQTPKHLITATGQRVTLRCSPRSGDLSVYWYQQSLDQGLQFLIQYYNGEERAKGNILERFSAQQFPDLHSELNLSSLELGDSALYFCASSVYPDINEKLFFGSGTQLSVL.

The genes are TRBV2 and TRBJ2-1; 11 bases align to TRBD2. V lost 5 bases and J lost 10; bases outside the gene matches: 13. The CDR3 sequence is 16 residues long. Germline CDR1 is SNHLY and CDR2 is FYNNEI. In nucleotides, the CDR3 is TGTGCCAGCAGTCGAATGCTAGCGGGAGGAAGGGCAGAGCAGTTCTTC. It yields the protein CASSRMLAGGRAEQFF.

V is TRBV28 and J is TRBJ2-5; 7 positions match TRBD1. The J call may be mistaken, given a closer DNA end match to TRBJ2-7. The CDR3 runs to 15 residues. Germline CDR1 is MDHEN and CDR2 is SYDVKM. The CDR3: CASRNTGTASYEQYF. The CDR3 DNA is TGTGCCAGCAGAAATACCGGGACAGCATCTTACGAGCAGTACTTC.

The count of this clone is one. The genes are TRBV6-5 and TRBJ1-1, with D possibly being TRBD1 (5 bases). There are 16 residues in the CDR3. Germline V gene sequence: CDR1 MNHEY, CDR2 SVGAGI. V lost 3 bases to trimming and J lost 3 bases, with 17 bases between them. CDR3: CASSYQSDRIYTEAFF. The CDR3, as DNA: TGTGCCAGCAGTTATCAATCCGACAGAATTTACACTGAAGCTTTCTTT.

The chain is built from TRBV6-5 and TRBJ2-1; 11 positions match TRBD2. Germline loops: CDR1 MNHEY, CDR2 SVGAGI. The CDR3 is 15 residues long. Trimming at V came to 6 bases and at J to 4 bases, leaving 5 bases not matched to a gene. The DNA for the CDR3 is TGTGCCAGCAGCCCGGGACTAGCGGAATACAATGAGCAGTTCTTC. As protein: CASSPGLAEYNEQFF.

The V and J genes are TRBV7-9 and TRBJ2-7; 8 nucleotides agree with TRBD1. Germline CDR1 SEHNR, CDR2 FQNEAQ (reference sequence). This CDR3 is built from 14 residues. The J segment lost 3 bases and the V segment lost 4 bases, leaving 5 bases of the junction unmatched. CDR3 in DNA: TGTGCCAGCAGCTCTCCGGGACAGGTCTACGAGCAGTACTTC. This encodes CASSSPGQVYEQYF.

The CDR3 DNA follows: TGTGCCAGTAGTCAGGACATGTCCTACCAAGAGACCCAGTACTTC. It codes for CASSQDMSYQETQYF. The chain recombines TRBV19 with TRBJ2-5; D perhaps matches TRBD1 (5 bases). The CDR3 sequence is 15 residues long. V lost 5 bases to trimming and J lost 0 bases, with 13 bases between them. Germline V CDR1 and CDR2: LNHDA, SQIVND (reference sequence).

This chain connects TRBV6-1 to TRBJ2-7; TRBD1 agrees at 8 bases. V lost 9 bases to trimming and J lost 4 bases; unmatched junction nucleotides: 8. The CDR3 runs to 13 residues. Germline V gives CDR1 MNHNS, CDR2 SASEGT. This chain's CDR3 is CASSGTGVYEQYF. The CDR3, as DNA: TGTGCCAGTTCCGGGACAGGCGTGTACGAGCAGTACTTC.

The CDR3 is CASSLQRDQETQYF. Written as DNA, the CDR3 is TGCGCCAGCAGCTTACAGCGGGACCAAGAGACCCAGTACTTC. This chain links TRBV5-1 with TRBJ2-5, with D possibly being TRBD2 (6 bases). The V end lost 2 bases, the J end lost 0 bases, and 8 bases lay between the germline ends. The CDR3 is 14 residues long. The germline CDR1 and CDR2 sequences are SGHRS and YFSETQ.

The chain has TRBV27 and TRBJ1-2, with 7 nucleotides matching TRBD1. This CDR3 is built from 13 residues. The germline V gene has CDR1 MNHEY and CDR2 SMNVEV (reference sequence). The V gene end was trimmed by 5 bases and the J gene end by 5 bases; junction bases not matched to a gene: 5. CDR3 DNA: TGTGCCAGCAGTCCGGACAGGCGGTATGGCTACACCTTC. It yields the protein CASSPDRRYGYTF.

This sequence joins TRBV11-1 and TRBJ2-5, with 10 bases matching TRBD2. The CDR3 loop spans 14 amino acids. CDR1 and CDR2 (germline): SGHAT, FQDESV (reference sequence). The V segment lost 4 bases and the J segment 7 bases; nucleotides outside the gene matches: 6. In DNA, the CDR3 is TGTGCCAGCAGCTCGCCAGCGGGAGGGGGGACCCAGTACTTC. Translating it yields CASSSPAGGGTQYF.

This chain uses TRBV5-1 with TRBJ2-3, with 8 nucleotides matching TRBD2. There are 17 residues in the CDR3. Germline CDR1 SGHRS, CDR2 YFSETQ. J was trimmed by 3 bases and V by 0 bases; bases with no gene match: 9. The CDR3 coding sequence is TGCGCCAGCAGCTTGGATGGTGCGGGGGGTCGGACAGATACGCAGTATTTT. Translated, it gives CASSLDGAGGRTDTQYF.

This chain joins TRBV7-9 and TRBJ1-1; D is uncertain. Trimming left V 3 bases short and J 6 bases short, with 11 bases between. The CDR3 is made up of 13 amino acids. Germline CDR1 and CDR2: SEHNR and FQNEAQ (reference sequence). Here the CDR3 reads CASSFRTRAEAFF. The CDR3 DNA sequence: TGTGCCAGCAGCTTCCGGACTAGGGCTGAAGCTTTCTTT.

This clone is a singleton in its sample. The gene calls are TRBV7-8 and TRBJ1-2; 10 nucleotides match TRBD1. Germline V gives CDR1 SGHVS, CDR2 FQNEAQ. Losses at the gene ends were 2 bases for V and 7 bases for J; bases not matched to a gene: 7. CDR3 length equals 15 residues. The CDR3 DNA follows: TGTGCCAGCAGCTTAAACAGAAGGGACAGGGGTGGCTACACCTTC. Its protein is CASSLNRRDRGGYTF. The full variable domain, completed using reference TRBV7-8 and TRBJ1-2, is GAGVSQSPRYKVAKRGQDVALRCDPISGHVSLFWYQQALGQGPEFLTYFQNEAQLDKSGLPSDRFFAERPEGSVSTLKIQRTQQEDSAVYLCASSLNRRDRGGYTFGSGTRLTVV.

V is TRBV27 and J is TRBJ2-7; 7 nucleotides agree with TRBD1. This CDR3 contains 17 residues. Unmatched junction bases numbered 15, after V lost 5 bases and J lost 2 bases. From germline, CDR1 is MNHEY and CDR2 SMNVEV (reference sequence). The CDR3 loop is CASSHRHRDSDTYEQYF. In nucleotides, the CDR3 is TGTGCCAGCAGTCACCGCCACCGGGACAGCGATACCTACGAGCAGTACTTC.

The J gene is TRBJ2-3, the V gene TRBV5-1; D may be TRBD2 (6 bases). In germline, CDR1 is SGHRS, CDR2 YFSETQ. The CDR3 is 14 amino acids. Trimming left V 3 bases short and J 2 bases short, with 10 bases between. CDR3 region: CASSSGDSTDTQYF. In DNA form, the CDR3 reads TGCGCCAGCAGCTCGGGGGACTCCACAGATACGCAGTATTTT. Using reference TRBV5-1 and TRBJ2-3 for the parts outside the CDR3, the full variable domain is KAGVTQTPRYLIKTRGQQVTLSCSPISGHRSVSWYQQTPGQGLQFLFEYFSETQRNKGNFPGRFSGRQFSNSRSEMNVSTLELGDSALYLCASSSGDSTDTQYFGPGTRLTVL.

The chain has TRBV13 and TRBJ2-5, with 11 bases lining up with TRBD2. The CDR3 runs to 18 residues. The germline CDR1 and CDR2 sequences are PRHDT and FYEKMQ (reference sequence). The V and J ends lost 4 bases and 5 bases, in that order; junction bases with no gene match: 15. The CDR3 DNA reads as TGTGCCAGCAGCTCAATGATAGCGGGAGGGCCCATTCGGGAGACCCAGTACTTC. Translated, it gives CASSSMIAGGPIRETQYF.

The chain couples TRBV4-2 to TRBJ2-5; 10 bases fit TRBD2. The last part of the DNA fits TRBJ2-7 better; the J call may be wrong. Germline CDR1 LGHNA, CDR2 YNFKEQ. This CDR3 is 14 amino acids long. The CDR3 DNA reads as TGTGCCAGCCAACCTAGCGGGAGCCTCTACGAGCAGTACTTC. It is translated as CASQPSGSLYEQYF.

CDR3: CASSLGAGSYNEQFF. The DNA for the CDR3 is TGCGCCAGCAGCTTGGGAGCGGGCTCCTACAATGAGCAGTTCTTC. The chain has TRBV5-1 and TRBJ2-1, with D maybe TRBD2 (6 bases). The length of the CDR3 is 15 residues. V was clipped by 0 bases and J by 0 bases, with 7 bases between them. Looked up from germline, CDR1 is SGHRS and CDR2 is YFSETQ.